A selection of T cell receptor beta chains follows, all from one sample in a study of blood T cell repertoires in COVID-19. Assay: immunoSEQ multiplex PCR; the TCRdb copy retains only in-frame clones and omits some. Here the sample spans tens of thousands of clones, roughly nine tenths being singletons. The sequencing input was peripheral blood. These receptors all stem from a man aged 55 to 70 with COVID-19, enrolled during active disease. Each CDR3 is given with its conserved first and last residue. The D gene is left open where the match is weak. For some rows the clone size is stated as once, few or many, or as a class when expanded; others skip it.

J	size	D	V	CDR3	DNA
TRBJ1-1	NA	NA	TRBV2	CASTETDVEAFF	TGTGCCAGCACCGAGACAGATGTTGAAGCTTTCTTT
TRBJ2-3	NA	TRBD1	TRBV29-1	CSVKLDRDSTDTQYF	TGCAGCGTCAAACTAGACAGGGACAGCACAGATACGCAGTATTTT
TRBJ1-1	NA	TRBD1	TRBV5-1	CASSTDRVNTEAFF	TGCGCCAGCAGCACGGACAGGGTGAACACTGAAGCTTTCTTT
TRBJ1-5	NA	TRBD1	TRBV5-8	CASSLRLSGGQPQHF	TGTGCCAGCAGCTTGAGACTGTCAGGGGGACAGCCCCAGCATTTT
TRBJ2-5	NA	NA	TRBV4-3	CASSQDRDHRGTQYF	TGCGCCAGCAGCCAAGATAGGGATCACCGGGGGACCCAGTACTTC
TRBJ2-2	NA	NA	TRBV9	CASSVEGAGTGELFF	TGTGCCAGCAGCGTAGAAGGGGCAGGCACCGGGGAGCTGTTTTTT
TRBJ2-5	NA	NA	TRBV7-2	CASSLGPVQETQYF	TGTGCCAGCAGCTTAGGGCCCGTCCAAGAGACCCAGTACTTC
TRBJ2-1	NA	TRBD2	TRBV5-1	CASSLVGSGTYNEQFF	TGCGCCAGCAGCTTGGTTGGGAGCGGGACTTACAATGAGCAGTTCTTC
TRBJ1-5	NA	NA	TRBV12-5	CATQRGRENQPQHF	TGTGCTACGCAGAGGGGGAGGGAAAATCAGCCCCAGCATTTT
TRBJ2-3	NA	TRBD1	TRBV4-1	CASSLIPGTGVGDTQYF	TGCGCCAGCAGCCTCATTCCCGGGACAGGGGTGGGAGATACGCAGTATTTT
TRBJ2-7	NA	TRBD1	TRBV29-1	CSGILQGSSYEQYF	TGCAGCGGGATACTACAGGGGAGCTCCTACGAGCAGTACTTC
TRBJ2-4	NA	TRBD1	TRBV11-2	CASSLGLTGTGIAKNIQYF	TGTGCCAGCAGCTTAGGATTAACCGGGACAGGGATAGCCAAAAACATTCAGTACTTC
TRBJ2-7	NA	TRBD1	TRBV27	CASSPRRTGGYEQYF	TGTGCCAGCAGCCCCCGTCGGACAGGGGGATACGAGCAGTACTTC
TRBJ2-2	NA	NA	TRBV2	CASSEGTSGGELFF	TGTGCCAGCAGTGAAGGGACGTCGGGGGGGGAGCTGTTTTTT
TRBJ2-1	NA	TRBD2	TRBV5-5	CASSAGLAGARYNEQFF	TGTGCCAGCAGCGCGGGACTAGCGGGAGCGCGATACAATGAGCAGTTCTTC
TRBJ2-7	NA	NA	TRBV5-5	CASSLVDSSEQYF	TGTGCCAGCAGCTTGGTAGATTCAAGCGAGCAGTACTTC
TRBJ2-5	NA	NA	TRBV7-9	CASSLVSGLQETQYF	TGTGCCAGCAGCTTAGTATCTGGACTACAAGAGACCCAGTACTTC
TRBJ1-6	NA	NA	TRBV6-5	CASSYQESSSPLHF	TGTGCCAGCAGTTACCAAGAGTCGTCTTCACCCCTCCACTTT
TRBJ2-2	NA	NA	TRBV27	CASSFNPNTGELFF	TGTGCCAGCAGTTTCAATCCAAACACCGGGGAGCTGTTTTTT
TRBJ1-1	few	TRBD1	TRBV3-1/TRBV3-2	CASSPPGGGEIEAFF	TGTGCCAGCAGCCCCCCTGGAGGGGGCGAAATCGAAGCTTTCTTT
TRBJ1-4	NA	NA	TRBV7-8	CASSPGGGLATNEKLFF	TGTGCCAGCAGCCCGGGCGGGGGCCTTGCAACTAATGAAAAACTGTTTTTT
TRBJ1-2	few	TRBD1	TRBV4-2	CASSLPGTAYGYTF	TGTGCCAGCAGCCTCCCGGGGACAGCCTATGGCTACACCTTC
TRBJ2-7	NA	TRBD2	TRBV10-1	CASSGLAGGSSYEQYF	TGCGCCAGCAGTGGTCTAGCGGGAGGCTCATCCTACGAGCAGTACTTC
TRBJ2-1	NA	NA	TRBV19	CASRPTRPYNEQFF	TGTGCCAGTAGACCGACTCGGCCCTACAATGAGCAGTTCTTC
TRBJ1-1	NA	NA	TRBV19	CASSIAGTRSGFF	TGTGCCAGTAGTATAGCTGGCACCCGTTCGGGTTTCTTT
TRBJ2-3	NA	NA	TRBV30	CAWSIPEAQDTQYF	TGTGCCTGGAGTATCCCCGAGGCTCAAGATACGCAGTATTTT
TRBJ1-1	once	NA	TRBV27	CASTTSPNTEAFF	TGTGCCAGCACCACCAGTCCGAACACTGAAGCTTTCTTT
TRBJ1-4	NA	TRBD1	TRBV7-6	CASSFLYRGVEKLFF	TGTGCCAGCAGCTTCCTTTACAGGGGAGTGGAAAAACTGTTTTTT
TRBJ1-4	once	NA	TRBV5-4	CASSFLGGEKLFF	TGTGCCAGCAGCTTCCTAGGGGGTGAAAAACTGTTTTTT
TRBJ2-2	few	NA	TRBV11-2	CASSSTGRPTGELFF	TGTGCCAGCAGCTCCACAGGGAGACCCACCGGGGAGCTGTTTTTT
TRBJ2-1	NA	TRBD2	TRBV28	CASITVAGVNNEQFF	TGTGCCAGCATAACAGTAGCGGGAGTAAACAATGAGCAGTTCTTC
TRBJ2-1	NA	NA	TRBV7-2	CASSATLQGTEQFF	TGTGCCAGCAGCGCGACCCTCCAGGGAACTGAGCAGTTCTTC
TRBJ1-5	NA	NA	TRBV7-9	CASSLQGHQPQHF	TGTGCCAGCAGCTTACAGGGCCATCAGCCCCAGCATTTT
TRBJ1-1	NA	NA	TRBV19	CASSMGPEGTEAFF	TGTGCCAGTAGTATGGGGCCTGAAGGCACTGAAGCTTTCTTT
TRBJ1-1	NA	NA	TRBV5-1	CASSFQGTLEAFF	TGCGCCAGCAGCTTCCAGGGGACACTCGAAGCTTTCTTT
TRBJ2-7	NA	NA	TRBV9	CASSKGAGQFTYEQYF	TGTGCCAGCAGCAAAGGTGCGGGACAGTTTACCTACGAGCAGTACTTC
TRBJ1-4	NA	NA	TRBV27	CASGRRMNEKLFF	TGTGCCAGCGGGCGACGTATGAATGAAAAACTGTTTTTT
TRBJ2-1	NA	TRBD2	TRBV29-1	CSARLAGGRGEQFF	TGCAGCGCCAGACTAGCGGGAGGCCGGGGTGAGCAGTTCTTC
TRBJ1-4	once	TRBD1	TRBV5-1	CASRGTGTATNEKLFF	TGCGCCAGCAGGGGGACAGGGACGGCAACTAATGAAAAACTGTTTTTT
TRBJ2-7	NA	NA	TRBV4-1	CASSQDKGIEGSYEQYF	TGCGCCAGCAGCCAAGATAAAGGGATAGAGGGCTCCTACGAGCAGTACTTC
TRBJ2-2	NA	NA	TRBV19	CAAHSFLNTGELFF	TGTGCCGCTCACTCATTTTTGAACACCGGGGAGCTGTTTTTT
TRBJ2-2	NA	TRBD1	TRBV30	CAWSRTGNTGELFF	TGTGCCTGGAGTAGGACAGGGAACACCGGGGAGCTGTTTTTT
TRBJ1-1	NA	NA	TRBV4-1	CASSQVLNTEAFF	TGCGCCAGCAGCCAAGTCTTGAACACTGAAGCTTTCTTT
TRBJ1-1	NA	NA	TRBV11-3	CASSFGGRNTEAFF	TGTGCCAGCAGCTTCGGGGGGCGAAACACTGAAGCTTTCTTT
TRBJ2-6	NA	TRBD1	TRBV28	CASSFGTGGSGANVLTF	TGTGCCAGCAGTTTCGGGACAGGGGGCTCTGGGGCCAACGTCCTGACTTTC
TRBJ2-7	once	TRBD2	TRBV5-1	CASSPLAGVEEQYF	TGCGCCAGCTCCCCGCTAGCGGGAGTGGAGGAGCAGTACTTC